This is a list of T cell receptor beta chains from one sample in a study of blood T cell repertoires in COVID-19. TCRdb keeps only in-frame clones here, not all; method: immunoSEQ multiplex PCR. The sample lists about 50,000 clones; about 88% were seen once. Sample: peripheral blood. The receptors derive from a human donor with active COVID-19. The donor label of this sample is uncertain. Each CDR3 is given with its conserved first and last residue. A D gene is named only where the DNA matches it firmly. Expanded clones get a size class; other rows say once, few or many, or leave the size out.

CDR3 DNA,CDR3 protein,clone size,D gene,V gene,J gene
TGTGCCAGTAGTGGGGGCAGCAGCTTCTATGGCTACACCTTC,CASSGGSSFYGYTF,-,-,TRBV19,TRBJ1-2
TGCGCCAGCAGCTGGGGGCCAGGGCGGAACACTGAAGCTTTCTTT,CASSWGPGRNTEAFF,-,-,TRBV5-1,TRBJ1-1
TGTGCCAGCAGTCCTCCTCCCGGGACTGAAGCTTTCTTT,CASSPPPGTEAFF,-,-,TRBV12-3/TRBV12-4,TRBJ1-1
TGTGCCAGCAGTGCCGACAGGGACTATGGCTACACCTTC,CASSADRDYGYTF,-,TRBD1,TRBV2,TRBJ1-2
TGCGCCAGCAGCCAAGATCTGGGCCGGGGGGGAATTAAGACAGATACGCAGTATTTT,CASSQDLGRGGIKTDTQYF,-,TRBD2,TRBV4-3,TRBJ2-3
TGTGCCAGCAGCCAATTTGACGCGGGGGGCGGTTACAATGAGCAGTTCTTC,CASSQFDAGGGYNEQFF,-,TRBD2,TRBV3-1/TRBV3-2,TRBJ2-1
TGTGCCAGCAGCGCCTCGGACAGGGTTTTCTCTGGAAACACCATATATTTT,CASSASDRVFSGNTIYF,-,TRBD1,TRBV9,TRBJ1-3
TGTGCCAGCAGCCCACTAGCGGGGGGGTCCTCTGAGCAGTTCTTC,CASSPLAGGSSEQFF,once,TRBD2,TRBV14,TRBJ2-1
TGTGCCAGCAGCCGGACATTGAACAGGGACACTGAAGCTTTCTTT,CASSRTLNRDTEAFF,-,-,TRBV5-5,TRBJ1-1
TGTGCCACCGCGGACTTCTCTGAAAGTTCACCCCTCCACTTT,CATADFSESSPLHF,-,-,TRBV10-3,TRBJ1-6
TGTGCCAGTAACATCGGGACTAGTTTCCGGACAGATACGCAGTATTTT,CASNIGTSFRTDTQYF,-,TRBD2,TRBV19,TRBJ2-3
TGCGCCAGCAGGAATTCCGTGTGGCTCGGGGAGCTGTTTTTT,CASRNSVWLGELFF,-,-,TRBV10-1,TRBJ2-2
TGCGCCAGCAGCAGCGAAGGTAACAATTCACCCCTCCACTTT,CASSSEGNNSPLHF,-,-,TRBV4-1,TRBJ1-6
TGTGCCAGCAGCCAAGATCTTGGGACTAGCTTGGAGACCCAGTACTTC,CASSQDLGTSLETQYF,-,TRBD2,TRBV3-1/TRBV3-2,TRBJ2-5
TGTGCCAGCAGCGACCTTACGGGGGGCGTAGATACGCAGTATTTT,CASSDLTGGVDTQYF,once,-,TRBV2,TRBJ2-3
TGTGCCAGCAGCGTAGGGCTAGCGGGGAGCTCCTACGAGCAGTACTTC,CASSVGLAGSSYEQYF,-,TRBD2,TRBV9,TRBJ2-7
TGCAGTGCTAGTTCCGAAGGGGGCGCGATTCAGCCCCAGCATTTT,CSASSEGGAIQPQHF,few,TRBD1,TRBV20-1,TRBJ1-5
TGTGCCGGTAGACAGGGGGCGCCTGGAAACACCATATATTTT,CAGRQGAPGNTIYF,-,TRBD1,TRBV30,TRBJ1-3
TGTGCCAGCAGCGTTACGGAAGGTCATGGCGGAGGTACGCAGTATTTT,CASSVTEGHGGGTQYF,-,-,TRBV21-1,TRBJ2-3
TGTGCCAGTAGCTTAACAGGACAGGGGGAGACCCAGTACTTC,CASSLTGQGETQYF,-,TRBD1,TRBV19,TRBJ2-5
TGTGCCAGTAGTCTACGGAGCTCCTATAATTCACCCCTCCACTTT,CASSLRSSYNSPLHF,-,-,TRBV19,TRBJ1-6
TGTGCCAGCAGCCAGGGGGCGAACACCGGGGAGCTGTTTTTT,CASSQGANTGELFF,-,TRBD1,TRBV5-5,TRBJ2-2
TGTGCCAGCAGCCAAGCATTGGTGACTAGCGGGGGCCGCTACTCCTACGAGCAGTACTTC,CASSQALVTSGGRYSYEQYF,-,TRBD2,TRBV4-2,TRBJ2-7
TGTGCCAGCAGCTACAACGACAACCCTGCCCCTGAAGCTTTCTTT,CASSYNDNPAPEAFF,-,-,TRBV7-9,TRBJ1-1
TGCAGTGCTAGTCCCCAGAACTATGGCTACACCTTC,CSASPQNYGYTF,-,-,TRBV20-1,TRBJ1-2
TGTGCCAGCAGCTCCATGCCAAATCAGGGAGCTTTCTTT,CASSSMPNQGAFF,-,-,TRBV5-6,TRBJ1-1
TGTGCCAGCAGTGGAGCATCAATGAGCTCCTATAATTCACCCCTCCACTTT,CASSGASMSSYNSPLHF,-,-,TRBV6-1,TRBJ1-6
TGTGCCAGCAGCCCGGGACTAGCGGGCACCTACGAGCAGTACTTC,CASSPGLAGTYEQYF,-,TRBD2,TRBV3-1/TRBV3-2,TRBJ2-7
TGCGCCAGCAGCTTGGGGTTTATTCGGGGTTCGAGCGGGGAGCTGTTTTTT,CASSLGFIRGSSGELFF,few,-,TRBV5-1,TRBJ2-2
TGTGCCAGCAGCTTAGCGGAGTCCTCGCGTGAGTACTTC,CASSLAESSREYF,once,-,TRBV7-8,TRBJ2-7
TGTGCTAGCAGCTTAACGGTGAACACTGAAGCTTTCTTT,CASSLTVNTEAFF,-,-,TRBV7-7,TRBJ1-1
TGTGCCAGCACCGCCGACAGGGTCCAAGAGACCCAGTACTTC,CASTADRVQETQYF,-,TRBD1,TRBV6-5,TRBJ2-5
TGTGCCAGCAGTTACTCGGGTACAGGGGGTTTTAATGAGCAGTTCTTC,CASSYSGTGGFNEQFF,-,TRBD1,TRBV6-5,TRBJ2-1
TGTGCCAGTAGTATAGGAGGACTCCTGGAGACCCAGTACTTC,CASSIGGLLETQYF,-,-,TRBV19,TRBJ2-5
TGTGCCAGCAGTTTAATCCGAGGGTTCGATCAGCCCCAGCATTTT,CASSLIRGFDQPQHF,-,-,TRBV27,TRBJ1-5
TGTGCCAGTAGTCGCTGGGAGTTAGACTCTGGAAACACCATATATTTT,CASSRWELDSGNTIYF,few,-,TRBV19,TRBJ1-3
TGTGCCATCAGTGAACGGCAGGGGGTAGCTGAAGCTTTCTTT,CAISERQGVAEAFF,-,TRBD1,TRBV10-3,TRBJ1-1
TGTGCCAGCAGACATACTAGCGGGGGGACTACGCAGTATTTT,CASRHTSGGTTQYF,-,TRBD2,TRBV13,TRBJ2-3
TGTGCCAGCAGTTGGGACAGAGACACCGGGGAGCTGTTTTTT,CASSWDRDTGELFF,-,TRBD1,TRBV27,TRBJ2-2
TGTGCCAGCAGTTTAAAGGGGGAGAGGTGGGCTAACATTCAGTACTTC,CASSLKGERWANIQYF,-,-,TRBV28,TRBJ2-4
TGTGCCAGTAGTATCGCTAGTAGGCCCACGCGGGCTGAAAAACTGTTTTTT,CASSIASRPTRAEKLFF,-,-,TRBV19,TRBJ1-4
TGTGCCAGCAGTGAAGCAGGGGTAGGGAACACTGAAGCTTTCTTT,CASSEAGVGNTEAFF,-,-,TRBV6-1,TRBJ1-1
TGTGCCAGCAGCCGGTTAGGGCAGGGAGGAACTGAAGCTTTCTTT,CASSRLGQGGTEAFF,-,-,TRBV3-1/TRBV3-2,TRBJ1-1
TGTGCCAGCAGCTTGTATAACAGGGGGTCCACTGAAGCTTTCTTT,CASSLYNRGSTEAFF,-,TRBD1,TRBV5-5,TRBJ1-1
TGTGCCAGCAGCTCCGGGACAGGGGGCTTTCAGCCCCAGCATTTT,CASSSGTGGFQPQHF,-,TRBD1,TRBV7-9,TRBJ1-5